The present TCR beta chain was sequenced within a study of T cell responses to AZD1222 COVID-19 vaccine. The study, taken as a whole, reports: Donors skewed white British and female; clonal diversity was possibly underestimated.

J was trimmed by 8 bases and V by 6 bases; bases with no gene match: 17. Per the germline V gene, CDR1 is MDHEN and CDR2 is SYDVKM. The CDR3 consists of 17 residues. To note about this clone: Its specificity is not known.

Using immunoSEQ multiplex PCR, the repertoire was profiled, and TCRdb retains in-frame clones only, with some absent. The table lists more than 150,000 clones, 87% of them singletons. The specimen was peripheral blood, collected 28 days after the second AZD1222 dose. The sequence came from an adult who received the AZD1222 COVID-19 vaccine. The chain uses TRBV28 and TRBJ1-2; 11 bases agree with TRBD1. CDR3 DNA sequence: TGTGCCAGCAGCTACCTAGAGCCGGGACAGGGGGAAGGGGGCTACACCTTC. Protein sequence: CASSYLEPGQGEGGYTF.